This TCR beta chain comes out of a study of OX40 agonist ivuxolimab in advanced cancers. The study, taken as a whole, reports: Relative to CD4+, CD8+ T cells held more expanded clones on average. It was not determined which antigens were specifically recognized by the peripheral T cells that had undergone clonal expansion.

In regard to this clone: What it binds is not known.

Trimming removed 1 base from V and 2 bases from J, with 12 bases in between. This CDR3 region has 15 residues. Germline V gene lookup returns CDR1 MDHEN and CDR2 SYDVKM. Only in-frame clones appear in the TCRdb table, and some are missing; sequencing was by immunoSEQ multiplex PCR. The sample consists of 40,000 to 60,000 clones, approximately 92% of them appearing once. This sample comprised CD4+ or CD8+ T cells sorted from blood, obtained in a trial of the OX40 agonist ivuxolimab. The V call is TRBV28, the J call TRBJ2-7, with D possibly TRBD2 on 7 matching bases. The receptor was derived from an adult with an advanced solid tumor such as melanoma, head and neck, liver or kidney cancer. CDR3 nucleotides: TGTGCCAGCAGTTTATACGGGGGGCCTACCTACGAGCAGTACTTC. As protein: CASSLYGGPTYEQYF. The full variable domain, in which reference TRBV28 and TRBJ2-7 provide the parts outside the CDR3, is DVKVTQSSRYLVKRTGEKVFLECVQDMDHENMFWYRQDPGLGLRLIYFSYDVKMKEKGDIPEGYSVSREKKERFSLILESASTNQTSMYLCASSLYGGPTYEQYFGPGTRLTVT.